This T cell receptor beta chain was obtained from a study of T cell responses to AZD1222 COVID-19 vaccine. Produced via immunoSEQ multiplex PCR; TCRdb's table is partial and in-frame only. The sample lists some 130,000 clones, around 92% occurring once. Overall study findings and caveats: Repertoires were obtained solely post-peak T cell response. Most donors were white British, females outnumbered males, and clonal diversity was possibly underestimated.

Germline CDR1 is SGHTA and CDR2 is FQGNSA. Deletions cut 3 bases from V and 5 bases from J, with 10 bases between. The length of the CDR3 is 14 residues. Regarding this clone: Its antigen remains unknown.

This clonotype originated in an adult who received the AZD1222 COVID-19 vaccine. The genes are TRBV7-2 and TRBJ1-4; D gene uncertain. Sequenced material: peripheral blood, taken 28 days after the second AZD1222 dose. The CDR3 spells CASSFVGRNEKLFF. CDR3 nucleotide sequence: TGTGCCAGCAGCTTTGTGGGGAGAAATGAAAAACTGTTTTTT.